One sample yielded the 11 T cell receptor beta chains listed below, sequenced in a study of immune cell composition in non-small cell lung cancer (dated by TCRdb to between 2016 and 2019). Library generation was performed with the immunoSEQ multiplex PCR assay. Here the immuneACCESS table is served through TCRdb, limited to in-frame sequences with V and J called. Missing clones are a known gap in these copies; in checked studies unresolved V genes cover under half, and the rest lacks a known reason. The sample table contains 5,000 or so clones; only one count was recorded for around 78% of them. The leading ten clones occupy about 10% of the sample. Material: lung tumor tissue. Every receptor here comes from a human donor with non-small cell lung cancer.

This clone was observed a few times. V and J are TRBV7-2 and TRBJ2-5; 7 bases match TRBD1. The CDR3 sequence is 15 residues long. The J segment lost 1 base and the V segment lost 5 bases, leaving 7 bases of the junction unmatched. Germline assignment: CDR1 SGHTA and CDR2 FQGNSA. The CDR3, as DNA: TGTGCCAGCAGCGACCGGGACAGTAGCCAAGAGACCCAGTACTTC. Translated: CASSDRDSSQETQYF. The full variable domain, with the rest looked up from reference TRBV7-2 and TRBJ2-5, is GAGVSQSPSNKVTEKGKDVELRCDPISGHTALYWYRQSLGQGLEFLIYFQGNSAPDKSGLPSDRFSAERTGGSVSTLTIQRTQQEDSAVYLCASSDRDSSQETQYFGPGTRLLVL.

The chain joins TRBV19 to TRBJ2-5, with TRBD2 matching 8 bases. From germline, CDR1 is LNHDA and CDR2 SQIVND (reference sequence). The CDR3 contains 15 residues. V was clipped by 10 bases and J by 1 base; unmatched bases: 11. The CDR3 sequence: CATTATGGFQETQYF. Written as DNA, the CDR3 is TGTGCCACCACCGCGACGGGAGGGTTCCAAGAGACCCAGTACTTC.

This rearrangement joins TRBV18 to TRBJ2-3; tentatively, D is TRBD1 (6 bases). The CDR3 length is 13 residues. The germline V gene has CDR1 KGHSH and CDR2 LQKENI. V lost 6 bases and J lost 5, with 12 bases in between. This CDR3 is CASSPNRVDTQYF. In DNA form, the CDR3 reads TGTGCCAGCTCCCCAAACAGGGTAGATACGCAGTATTTT.

The genes are TRBV18 and TRBJ1-3; the D gene is possibly TRBD1 (5 bases). The V gene lost 3 bases and the J gene lost 3 bases, with 12 bases spanning the gap. This CDR3 has 15 residues. The V gene's germline CDR1 is KGHSH and CDR2 LQKENI. CDR3 coding DNA: TGTGCCAGCTCACCTGACAGAGACCTTGGAAACACCATATATTTT. It translates to CASSPDRDLGNTIYF.

This clone is a singleton in its sample. The rearrangement links TRBV19 to TRBJ2-3, with 14 bases that match TRBD2. J lost 5 bases, V lost 5 bases, and 15 bases had no gene match. The germline gives CDR1 LNHDA, CDR2 SQIVND (reference sequence). The CDR3 loop spans 19 amino acids. CDR3 in amino acids: CASSARLAGGPSGIDTQYF. CDR3 nucleotide sequence: TGTGCCAGTAGTGCGCGACTAGCGGGAGGGCCCTCAGGTATAGATACGCAGTATTTT. The variable domain in full, completed from reference TRBV19 and TRBJ2-3, reads DGGITQSPKYLFRKEGQNVTLSCEQNLNHDAMYWYRQDPGQGLRLIYYSQIVNDFQKGDIAEGYSVSREKKESFPLTVTSAQKNPTAFYLCASSARLAGGPSGIDTQYFGPGTRLTVL.

The chain is built from TRBV4-1 and TRBJ1-5; the D gene is possibly TRBD1 (5 bases). The CDR3 has 17 amino acids. Trimming pared 0 bases from V and 0 bases from J, leaving 12 bases between. The germline gives CDR1 MGHRA, CDR2 YSYEKL. The CDR3 DNA is TGCGCCAGCAGCCAAGATACGGGGGAGCATAGCAATCAGCCCCAGCATTTT. Translated, it gives CASSQDTGEHSNQPQHF.

The chain joins TRBV7-2 to TRBJ2-1; D is perhaps TRBD2 (5 bases). CDR1 SGHTA and CDR2 FQGNSA come from the germline V gene. Trimming took off 1 base at V and 6 bases at J, with 10 bases between the two ends. This CDR3 is 14 amino acids long. CDR3 in DNA: TGTGCCAGCAGCTTAGATCCCCGGGGCAATGAGCAGTTCTTC. Protein: CASSLDPRGNEQFF.

In its sample, this clone was seen a few times. This sequence joins TRBV11-2 and TRBJ2-7; the D gene is possibly TRBD2 (7 bases). Trimming pared 2 bases from V and 5 bases from J, leaving 19 bases between. Germline CDR1 reads SGHAT; CDR2 reads FQNNGV. CDR3 size: 16 residues. This chain's CDR3 is CASSLTWGGQTNEQYF. The CDR3 nucleotides read TGTGCCAGCAGCTTAACCTGGGGGGGCCAGACTAACGAGCAGTACTTC. Filled out from reference TRBV11-2 and TRBJ2-7, the complete variable domain reads EAGVAQSPRYKIIEKRQSVAFWCNPISGHATLYWYQQILGQGPKLLIQFQNNGVVDDSQLPKDRFSAERLKGVDSTLKIQPAKLEDSAVYLCASSLTWGGQTNEQYFGPGTRLTVT.

The rearrangement joins TRBV2 to TRBJ2-2, with no clear D. The V gene's germline CDR1 is SNHLY and CDR2 FYNNEI. CDR3 size: 15 residues. V dropped 3 bases and J dropped 1 base, with 9 bases sitting between them. In DNA, the CDR3 is TGTGCCAGCAGTGAGCGTCATCAGAACACCGGGGAGCTGTTTTTT. Translating gives CASSERHQNTGELFF.

This sequence joins TRBV7-2 and TRBJ2-3; D uncertain. V was pared by 3 bases and J by 5 bases, with 9 bases between. This CDR3 spans 13 amino acids. Germline CDR1 is SGHTA and CDR2 is FQGNSA. The CDR3 sequence: CASSFVGGDTQYF. The DNA for the CDR3 is TGTGCCAGCAGCTTTGTCGGCGGAGATACGCAGTATTTT.

The chain links TRBV27 to TRBJ2-7; no clear D gene. The germline V and J ends were trimmed by 3 bases and 2 bases, with 14 bases remaining between them. The germline gives CDR1 MNHEY, CDR2 SMNVEV (reference sequence). The CDR3 has 15 residues. For the CDR3, the DNA is TGTGCCAGCAGTTTGGGCCAAGCTTCTCCCTACGAGCAGTACTTC. As protein: CASSLGQASPYEQYF.